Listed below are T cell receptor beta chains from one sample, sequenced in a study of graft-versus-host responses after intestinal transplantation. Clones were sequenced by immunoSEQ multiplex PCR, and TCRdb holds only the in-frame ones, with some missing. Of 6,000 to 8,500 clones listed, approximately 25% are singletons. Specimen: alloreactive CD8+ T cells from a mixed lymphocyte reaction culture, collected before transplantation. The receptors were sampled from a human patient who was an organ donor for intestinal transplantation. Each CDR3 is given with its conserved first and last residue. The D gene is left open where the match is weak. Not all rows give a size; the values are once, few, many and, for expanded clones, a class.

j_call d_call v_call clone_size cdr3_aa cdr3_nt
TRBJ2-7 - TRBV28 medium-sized CASSPGMAYEQYF TGTGCCAGCAGTCCGGGGATGGCCTACGAGCAGTACTTC
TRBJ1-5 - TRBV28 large CASSLTLSGLKINQPQHF TGTGCCAGCAGTTTAACCCTTTCGGGACTAAAGATCAATCAGCCCCAGCATTTT
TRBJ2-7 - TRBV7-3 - CASSSSYAGIYEQYF TGTGCCAGCAGCTCCTCCTATGCCGGGATCTACGAGCAGTACTTC
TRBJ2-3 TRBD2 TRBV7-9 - CASSPRERSTDTQYF TGTGCCAGCAGCCCGCGGGAGCGGAGCACAGATACGCAGTATTTT
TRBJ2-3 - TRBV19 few CASSIGADWGTDTQYF TGTGCCAGTAGTATAGGAGCGGACTGGGGCACAGATACGCAGTATTTT
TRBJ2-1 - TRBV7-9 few CASSERQPNSYNEQFF TGTGCCAGCAGCGAAAGACAGCCCAATTCCTACAATGAGCAGTTCTTC
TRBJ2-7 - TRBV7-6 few CASSQDGAPTSYEQYF TGTGCCAGCAGCCAAGACGGGGCGCCCACCTCCTACGAGCAGTACTTC
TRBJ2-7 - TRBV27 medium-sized CASSLKITYEQYF TGTGCCAGCAGTTTAAAAATCACCTACGAGCAGTACTTC
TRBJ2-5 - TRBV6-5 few CASSYARRATQYF TGTGCCAGCAGTTACGCCCGCAGGGCGACCCAGTACTTC
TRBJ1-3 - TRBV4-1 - CASQDISSGNTIYF TGCGCCAGCCAGGACATCAGCTCTGGAAACACCATATACTTT
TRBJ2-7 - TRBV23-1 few CASSQYEQYF TGCGCCAGCAGTCAATACGAGCAGTACTTC
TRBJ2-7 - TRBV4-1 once CASYPRGVVPPYEQCF TGCGCCAGCTACCCGAGGGGGGTCGTACCTCCCTACGAGCAGTGCTTC
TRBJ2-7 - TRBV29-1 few CSVVRQGAYEQYF TGCAGCGTTGTAAGGCAGGGCGCCTACGAGCAGTACTTC
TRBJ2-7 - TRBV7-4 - CASSLDSPVYEQYF TGTGCCAGCAGCTTGGACAGCCCGGTCTACGAGCAGTACTTC
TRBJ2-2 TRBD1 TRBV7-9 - CASSPDRANTGELFF TGTGCCAGCAGCCCCGACAGGGCGAACACCGGGGAGCTGTTTTTT
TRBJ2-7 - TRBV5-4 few CASSLWGLSYEQYF TGTGCCAGCAGCTTATGGGGTCTCTCCTACGAGCAGTACTTC
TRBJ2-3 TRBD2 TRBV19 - CASSSSGRGTDTQYF TGTGCCAGTAGTTCTAGCGGGAGAGGCACAGATACGCAGTATTTT
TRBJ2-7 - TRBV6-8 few CASRQSYEQYF TGTGCCAGCAGGCAATCCTACGAGCAGTACTTC